What follows are 27 T cell receptor beta chains derived from one specimen sequenced in a study of OX40 agonist ivuxolimab in advanced cancers. The table came from immunoSEQ multiplex PCR; TCRdb's copy has only in-frame clones and leaves some out. This sample yields approximately 90,000 clones, of which around 87% are seen a single time; roughly 4.5% belongs to the top ten. Source: CD4+ or CD8+ T cells sorted from blood, taken in a trial of the OX40 agonist ivuxolimab. The receptors originated from an adult with an advanced solid tumor such as melanoma, head and neck, liver or kidney cancer.

The chain has TRBV9 and TRBJ2-3; possibly TRBD1 for D (6 bases). Germline V CDR1 and CDR2: SGDLS, YYNGEE. V lost 0 bases and J lost 4, with 9 bases in between. The CDR3 is made up of 14 amino acids. This CDR3 reads CASSVATGSDTQYF. In DNA form, the CDR3 reads TGTGCCAGCAGCGTAGCGACAGGCTCAGATACGCAGTATTTT.

This sequence joins TRBV5-1 and TRBJ2-3; 10 bases agree with TRBD1. The germline gives CDR1 SGHRS, CDR2 YFSETQ. The ends lost 1 base at V and 6 bases at J; junction bases unmatched: 5. The CDR3 is 15 amino acids. This CDR3 reads CASSLPGTGEDTQYF. The CDR3 coding sequence is TGCGCCAGCAGCTTGCCAGGGACAGGGGAGGATACGCAGTATTTT.

This chain uses TRBV5-1 with TRBJ2-5, with 9 bases fitting TRBD2. V shed 2 bases and J 3 bases; nucleotides not matched to a gene: 5. The CDR3 consists of 15 residues. The V gene's germline CDR1 is SGHRS and CDR2 YFSETQ. The CDR3 DNA is TGCGCCAGCAGCTTTATGCCTAGCGGGGAAGAGACCCAGTACTTC. As protein: CASSFMPSGEETQYF.

The count of this clone is one. The CDR3, as DNA: TGTGCCAGCAGCTTTGGACAGGGGCCCTACGAGCAGTACTTC. Translating gives CASSFGQGPYEQYF. This chain uses TRBV7-2 with TRBJ2-7, with 9 positions matching TRBD1. The CDR3 covers 14 residues. From germline, CDR1 is SGHTA and CDR2 FQGNSA. V was clipped by 3 bases and J by 2 bases; unmatched bases: 2. The entire variable domain, with the rest obtained from reference TRBV7-2 and TRBJ2-7, is as follows: GAGVSQSPSNKVTEKGKDVELRCDPISGHTALYWYRQSLGQGLEFLIYFQGNSAPDKSGLPSDRFSAERTGGSVSTLTIQRTQQEDSAVYLCASSFGQGPYEQYFGPGTRLTVT.

The V call is TRBV5-8, the J call TRBJ2-7; D perhaps matches TRBD1 (5 bases). Trimming took off 1 base at V and 6 bases at J, with 8 bases between the two ends. The CDR3 is 12 amino acids. Germline-derived CDR1 and CDR2 are SGHTS and YDEGEE. The CDR3 reads CASSLQGAEQYV. In nucleotides, the CDR3 is TGTGCCAGCAGCTTGCAGGGTGCCGAGCAGTACGTC.

The chain couples TRBV9 to TRBJ2-2; 9 bases match TRBD2. The CDR3 extends over 16 amino acids. The junction had 10 bases not matched to a gene; V was cut back by 4 bases and J by 6 bases. The germline V gene encodes CDR1 SGDLS and CDR2 YYNGEE. CDR3 residues: CASSLLGTSSSGELFF. Here the CDR3 DNA reads TGTGCCAGCAGCCTACTTGGGACTAGCTCATCCGGGGAGCTGTTTTTT. Together with reference TRBV9 and TRBJ2-2, the CDR3 gives the full variable domain: DSGVTQTPKHLITATGQRVTLRCSPRSGDLSVYWYQQSLDQGLQFLIQYYNGEERAKGNILERFSAQQFPDLHSELNLSSLELGDSALYFCASSLLGTSSSGELFFGEGSRLTVL.

This rearrangement joins TRBV6-5 to TRBJ1-5, with TRBD1 matching over 7 bases. The V segment lost 5 bases and the J segment 7 bases; nucleotides outside the gene matches: 5. Germline CDR1 and CDR2: MNHEY and SVGAGI. There are 13 residues in the CDR3. This CDR3 is CASSRTGDQPQHF. Written as DNA, the CDR3 is TGTGCCAGCAGTCGCACAGGGGACCAGCCCCAGCATTTT.

V is TRBV27 and J is TRBJ1-3, with 9 bases fitting TRBD1. The CDR3 runs to 15 residues. The trim removed 2 bases at V and 3 bases at J, leaving 2 bases unmatched. From germline, CDR1 is MNHEY and CDR2 SMNVEV (reference sequence). CDR3 protein: CASSLTGQGGNTIYF. DNA of the CDR3: TGTGCCAGCAGTTTAACGGGACAGGGTGGAAACACCATATATTTT.

The rearrangement uses TRBV27 and TRBJ2-7, with 8 positions matching TRBD1. V lost 2 bases, J lost 4 bases, and 10 bases stayed unmatched. In germline, CDR1 is MNHEY, CDR2 SMNVEV (reference sequence). The CDR3 covers 16 residues. The CDR3 coding sequence is TGTGCCAGCAGTTTAAGGGGCAGGGGGCCTGGATACGAGCAGTACGTC. Translated, it gives CASSLRGRGPGYEQYV.

The chain uses TRBV28 and TRBJ2-1; tentative D call: TRBD2 (6 bases). The V end was cut by 5 bases, the J end by 15 bases, with 20 bases between. CDR1 MDHEN and CDR2 SYDVKM come from the germline V gene. This CDR3 is 13 amino acids long. The CDR3 DNA reads as TGTGCCAGCAGTGCTACGACTAGTCCCCCGGCGTTCTTC. Its protein product is CASSATTSPPAFF.

This sequence joins TRBV18 and TRBJ1-3; the match to TRBD1 covers 8 bases. The V gene's germline CDR1 is KGHSH and CDR2 LQKENI. This CDR3 is built from 17 residues. The V and J ends lost 2 bases and 1 base, in that order; junction bases with no gene match: 7. The CDR3 loop is CASSPLAQGASGNTIYF. In DNA, the CDR3 is TGTGCCAGCTCACCATTAGCGCAGGGGGCGTCTGGAAACACCATATATTTT.

This sequence joins TRBV9 and TRBJ2-2; TRBD2 matches at 7 bases. Germline trimming cut 2 bases from V and 5 bases from J; bases unmatched to any gene: 6. The CDR3 length is 15 residues. Germline V lookup: CDR1 SGDLS, CDR2 YYNGEE. CDR3: CASSVRGGRTGELFF. The CDR3 nucleotides are TGTGCCAGCAGCGTTAGGGGAGGGCGTACCGGGGAGCTGTTTTTT.

The V and J genes are TRBV5-1 and TRBJ2-3, with TRBD2 matching 7 bases. The CDR3 contains 13 residues. From germline, CDR1 is SGHRS and CDR2 YFSETQ. The trim removed 0 bases at V and 9 bases at J, leaving 4 bases unmatched. The CDR3 nucleotides read TGCGCCAGCAGCTTGGAAGGGGAGGGAACGCAGTATTTT. This codes for CASSLEGEGTQYF.

V and J are TRBV21-1 and TRBJ2-7; the table's D call of TRBD2 was not tested on the DNA. TRBV21-1 has pseudogene status. This CDR3 contains 17 residues. The CDR3 loop reads CASSTSGTALRGYEQYV. CDR3 sequence (DNA): TGTGCCAGCAGCACTAGCGGGACGGCCCTAAGGGGCTACGAGCAGTACGTC.

The rearrangement links TRBV7-3 to TRBJ2-4; D might be TRBD2 (6 bases). Germline CDR1 is SGHTA and CDR2 is FQGTGA. The CDR3 consists of 15 residues. V lost 5 bases and J lost 6, with 17 bases in between. The CDR3 region is CASSPGGGRTNIQYF. The CDR3 region has the DNA TGTGCCAGCAGCCCCGGGGGTGGGCGCACAAACATTCAGTACTTC.

The CDR3 sequence is CASSVGGSPTDTQYF. The CDR3, as DNA: TGTGCCAGCAGCGTAGGCGGAAGTCCCACAGATACGCAGTATTTT. V and J are TRBV9 and TRBJ2-3; D not resolved. The germline gives CDR1 SGDLS, CDR2 YYNGEE. The CDR3 runs 15 residues. With 0 bases removed from V and 2 bases from J, the gap between germline ends came to 10 bases.

The V call is TRBV19, the J call TRBJ2-2; TRBD1 agrees at 7 bases. Trimming took 4 bases from V and 7 from J; bases not matched to a gene: 9. The CDR3 totals 15 residues. Germline loops: CDR1 LNHDA, CDR2 SQIVND (reference sequence). Here the CDR3 reads CASSRRQGSGGELFF. The CDR3 DNA sequence: TGTGCCAGTAGTAGGCGACAGGGAAGCGGCGGGGAGCTGTTTTTT. The variable domain in full, with the rest retrieved from reference TRBV19 and TRBJ2-2, is DGGITQSPKYLFRKEGQNVTLSCEQNLNHDAMYWYRQDPGQGLRLIYYSQIVNDFQKGDIAEGYSVSREKKESFPLTVTSAQKNPTAFYLCASSRRQGSGGELFFGEGSRLTVL.

A single count supports this clone. The rearrangement links TRBV6-5 to TRBJ2-6; TRBD1 agrees at 7 bases. Germline V gene sequence: CDR1 MNHEY, CDR2 SVGAGI. The CDR3 is 15 amino acids. The V gene end was trimmed by 4 bases and the J gene end by 2 bases; junction bases not matched to a gene: 2. CDR3 nucleotides: TGTGCCAGCAGTTCAGACAGGGCTGGGGCCAACGTCCTGACTTTC. Its translation is CASSSDRAGANVLTF.

The V call is TRBV28, the J call TRBJ2-2; unclear D gene. Between the trimmed V and J ends, which lost 2 bases and 5 bases, there was a span of 9 bases. The germline V gene encodes CDR1 MDHEN and CDR2 SYDVKM. The CDR3 contains 14 residues. CDR3 sequence: CASSLPQRTGELFF. CDR3 nucleotide sequence: TGTGCCAGCAGTTTACCTCAACGGACCGGGGAGCTGTTTTTT. Full variable domain (missing parts from reference TRBV28 and TRBJ2-2): DVKVTQSSRYLVKRTGEKVFLECVQDMDHENMFWYRQDPGLGLRLIYFSYDVKMKEKGDIPEGYSVSREKKERFSLILESASTNQTSMYLCASSLPQRTGELFFGEGSRLTVL.

This chain uses TRBV9 with TRBJ1-2, with a possible D match to TRBD1 (6 bases). Germline V gene sequence: CDR1 SGDLS, CDR2 YYNGEE. The CDR3 covers 14 residues. Trimming took 0 bases from V and 8 from J, leaving 14 bases between them. CDR3 nucleotide sequence: TGTGCCAGCAGCGTAGCTGAGGGGGTTGGCGGCTACACCTTC. Translation gives CASSVAEGVGGYTF.

The J gene is TRBJ2-1, the V gene TRBV9, with 9 bases matching TRBD1. The V segment lost 0 bases and the J segment 10 bases; nucleotides outside the gene matches: 8. CDR3 size: 15 residues. The germline V gene encodes CDR1 SGDLS and CDR2 YYNGEE. In DNA, the CDR3 is TGTGCCAGCAGCGTAGACCCGGGACAGGGCGGGGAGCAGTTCTTC. Its protein is CASSVDPGQGGEQFF.

This chain joins TRBV4-3 and TRBJ2-5; the match to TRBD2 covers 7 bases. V shed 0 bases and J 1 base; nucleotides not matched to a gene: 11. The CDR3 extends over 18 amino acids. Germline-derived CDR1 and CDR2 are LGHNA and YSLEER. CDR3 residues: CASSQDLSASGSQETQYF. CDR3 DNA: TGCGCCAGCAGCCAAGATCTATCGGCTAGCGGTTCCCAAGAGACCCAGTACTTC.

The chain couples TRBV27 to TRBJ2-3, with TRBD2 matching 10 bases. The germline V gene has CDR1 MNHEY and CDR2 SMNVEV (reference sequence). V lost 5 bases and J lost 4; bases outside the gene matches: 6. CDR3 length equals 15 residues. The CDR3 here is CASSPSAGGADTQYF. In DNA form, the CDR3 reads TGTGCCAGCAGTCCCTCAGCGGGAGGGGCAGATACGCAGTATTTT.

This clone was detected only a few times. The chain is built from TRBV5-4 and TRBJ1-1; TRBD1 might be the D (5 bases). Germline assignment: CDR1 SGHNT and CDR2 YYREEE (reference sequence). V lost 1 base to trimming and J lost 7 bases, with 17 bases between them. This CDR3 is 15 amino acids long. The CDR3 bases are TGTGCCAGCAGCTTGAGGCAGGGAAAAGAGGATGAAGCTTTCTTT. Its protein product is CASSLRQGKEDEAFF.

The genes are TRBV7-2 and TRBJ2-5; possibly TRBD2 for D (6 bases). There are 13 residues in the CDR3. The V end lost 1 base, the J end lost 13 bases, and 16 bases lay between the germline ends. Germline V gene sequence: CDR1 SGHTA, CDR2 FQGNSA. This CDR3 reads CASSLELADPRYF. The CDR3 DNA reads TGTGCCAGCAGCTTAGAACTAGCCGACCCACGGTACTTC. Full variable domain (remainder filled in from reference TRBV7-2 and TRBJ2-5): GAGVSQSPSNKVTEKGKDVELRCDPISGHTALYWYRQSLGQGLEFLIYFQGNSAPDKSGLPSDRFSAERTGGSVSTLTIQRTQQEDSAVYLCASSLELADPRYFGPGTRLLVL.

The chain recombines TRBV5-4 with TRBJ2-7, with D possibly matching TRBD1 (6 bases). Trimming removed 4 bases at V and 5 bases at J, with 13 bases between. The length of the CDR3 is 13 residues. CDR1 and CDR2 from the germline V gene are SGHNT and YYREEE (reference sequence). The CDR3: CASSIRQADEQYF. The CDR3 DNA reads TGTGCCAGCAGCATTAGACAGGCTGACGAGCAGTACTTC.

The V call is TRBV18, the J call TRBJ1-3; 8 nucleotides line up with TRBD1. The CDR3 spans 15 residues. V gave up 6 bases and J gave up 0 bases; unmatched junction bases: 4. Germline assignment: CDR1 KGHSH and CDR2 LQKENI. CDR3 sequence reads: CASSQGQGSGNTIYF. CDR3 coding DNA: TGTGCCAGCTCCCAAGGACAGGGCTCTGGAAACACCATATATTTT. The variable domain in full, with the rest retrieved from reference TRBV18 and TRBJ1-3, is NAGVMQNPRHLVRRRGQEARLRCSPMKGHSHVYWYRQLPEEGLKFMVYLQKENIIDESGMPKERFSAEFPKEGPSILRIQQVVRGDSAAYFCASSQGQGSGNTIYFGEGSWLTVV.